This TCR beta chain came from a study of cytomegalovirus exposure and HLA in healthy donors. Donors in the study were healthy people who gave bone marrow. Germline V CDR1 and CDR2: MNHEY, SVGAGI. The V and J ends lost 5 bases and 2 bases respectively, with 9 bases between them. The CDR3 length is 13 residues. 13 Jbeta primers and 60 Vbeta primers were used for the PCR. Profiled with immunoSEQ multiplex PCR; TCRdb holds only in-frame clones, not every one. The sample yields roughly 130,000 clones, 55% to 75% seen once. The sequenced sample was PBMCs. This TCR derives from a human donor in good health. The chain has TRBV6-5 and TRBJ1-1, with D perhaps matching TRBD1 (6 bases). The CDR3 here is CASSTDSNTEAFF. The CDR3 region has the DNA TGTGCCAGCAGTACGGACAGCAACACTGAAGCTTTCTTT.